Listed here are 5 T cell receptor beta chains from one sample, sequenced in a study of blood T cell repertoires in COVID-19. TCRdb's table, derived via immunoSEQ multiplex PCR, lists solely in-frame clones and lacks some. The sample lists some 98,000 clones; approximately 86% were seen once. The sample consisted of peripheral blood. The receptors here all came from a man aged 70-80 years with active or convalescent COVID-19.

This rearrangement joins TRBV9 to TRBJ1-3; D is possibly TRBD1 (6 bases). The V end was cut by 4 bases, the J end by 0 bases, with 11 bases between. CDR1 is SGDLS, CDR2 YYNGEE, per germline. This CDR3 is built from 15 residues. The DNA for the CDR3 is TGTGCCAGCAGCTCCCAGACAGGCTCTGGAAACACCATATATTTT. Protein: CASSSQTGSGNTIYF.

The chain couples TRBV4-2 to TRBJ2-1; the match to TRBD2 covers 9 bases. The CDR3 is 16 residues long. V shed 1 base, J shed 5 bases, and the junction held 6 bases outside the gene matches. Per germline, CDR1 LGHNA and CDR2 YNFKEQ. The CDR3 DNA reads TGTGCCAGCAGCCAAGCTGGGACTAGCCCCCACAATGAGCAGTTCTTC. This codes for CASSQAGTSPHNEQFF.

The chain couples TRBV2 to TRBJ2-1; D not resolved. CDR1 and CDR2 (germline): SNHLY, FYNNEI. The CDR3 runs to 14 residues. Trimming cost V 9 bases and J 0 bases, with 12 bases left between them. This CDR3 reads CASHRLSSYNEQFF. CDR3 DNA sequence: TGTGCCAGTCATCGTCTGAGCTCCTACAATGAGCAGTTCTTC.

This clone turned up a few times. This chain uses TRBV18 with TRBJ2-7, with a weak D call TRBD1 (6 bases). V shed 3 bases and J shed 4 bases, with 10 bases lying between them. CDR3 length equals 13 residues. The germline V gene has CDR1 KGHSH and CDR2 LQKENI. The CDR3 region has the DNA TGTGCCAGCTCACCGGGGGCCGGGTACGAGCAGTACTTC. It yields the protein CASSPGAGYEQYF.

In its sample, this clone was seen a few times. The chain couples TRBV11-2 to TRBJ2-7; TRBD2 matches at 13 bases. CDR3 size: 15 residues. Looked up from germline, CDR1 is SGHAT and CDR2 is FQNNGV. V shed 5 bases, J shed 4 bases, and the junction held 5 bases outside the gene matches. For the CDR3, the DNA is TGTGCCAGCAGCCTCGGGACTAGCGGGGCATACGAGCAGTACTTC. Its protein is CASSLGTSGAYEQYF.